Below are 20 T cell receptor beta chains sequenced from a single sample in a study of blood T cell repertoires in COVID-19. Profiled with immunoSEQ multiplex PCR; TCRdb holds only in-frame clones, not every one. In the table there are some 350,000 clones, under 95% of which are singletons. The sequencing sample was made of peripheral blood. The receptors were gathered from a woman aged 18-35 years who had recovered from COVID-19.

The CDR3 loop reads CASSLGLTSGDQETQYF. CDR3 DNA: TGTGCCAGCAGCTTAGGTTTGACTAGCGGAGATCAAGAGACCCAGTACTTC. The chain carries TRBV7-8 and TRBJ2-5; TRBD2 matches at 9 bases. After removal of 1 base from V and 2 bases from J, the junction contained 8 bases not matched to a gene. Per germline, CDR1 SGHVS and CDR2 FQNEAQ. This CDR3 contains 17 residues.

As DNA, the CDR3 is TGTGCCAGCAGGCGGAAGGTAGGGAACACTGAAGCTTTCTTT. Protein product: CASRRKVGNTEAFF. J is TRBJ1-1 and V is TRBV27; D gene uncertain. CDR1 MNHEY and CDR2 SMNVEV come from the germline V gene (reference sequence). This CDR3 spans 14 amino acids. The germline V and J ends were trimmed by 6 bases and 1 base, with 12 bases remaining between them.

This chain links TRBV20-1 with TRBJ2-3, with TRBD2 identical over 7 bases. From germline, CDR1 is DFQATT and CDR2 SNEGSKA (reference sequence). CDR3 length: 15 amino acids. Trimming at V came to 3 bases and at J to 0 bases, leaving 6 bases not matched to a gene. This CDR3 is CSASGREWSTDTQYF. For the CDR3, the DNA is TGCAGTGCTAGTGGGCGGGAGTGGAGCACAGATACGCAGTATTTT.

DNA of the CDR3: TGTGCCAGCAGCGTAGTTGAGGGAAACACCATATATTTT. Its translation: CASSVVEGNTIYF. This sequence joins TRBV9 and TRBJ1-3; D unclear. CDR3 length: 13 residues. V was clipped by 0 bases and J by 4 bases, with 5 bases between them. Germline V gives CDR1 SGDLS, CDR2 YYNGEE.

The gene calls are TRBV7-9 and TRBJ2-7; TRBD1 aligns across 9 bases. The germline gives CDR1 SEHNR, CDR2 FQNEAQ (reference sequence). Trimming took 5 bases from V and 0 from J; bases not matched to a gene: 8. The CDR3 is 16 amino acids. The DNA for the CDR3 is TGTGCCAGCAGCGTAGGGACAGGGCCTAGCTCCTACGAGCAGTACGTC. The encoded protein is CASSVGTGPSSYEQYV.

There are a few counts of this clone. CDR3 region: CASARTGEGQPQHF. The CDR3 DNA sequence: TGTGCCAGCGCCAGAACAGGGGAAGGGCAGCCCCAGCATTTT. The chain uses TRBV6-5 and TRBJ1-5; 7 nucleotides agree with TRBD1. The CDR3 loop spans 14 amino acids. CDR1 is MNHEY and CDR2 is SVGAGI in the germline V gene. The V and J ends lost 8 bases and 7 bases, in that order; junction bases with no gene match: 11.

This clone showed up just once. The chain is built from TRBV30 and TRBJ1-3; 8 bases map to TRBD1. Germline V gives CDR1 GTSNPN, CDR2 SVGIG (reference sequence). The CDR3 sequence is 16 residues long. The junction had 8 bases not matched to a gene; V was cut back by 2 bases and J by 2 bases. The CDR3, as DNA: TGTGCCTGGAGTTTTGGGACAGGTTGGGCTGGAAACACCATATATTTT. This translates into CAWSFGTGWAGNTIYF.

The chain couples TRBV5-1 to TRBJ2-1; D unclear. The V gene lost 3 bases and the J gene lost 8 bases, with 24 bases spanning the gap. The CDR3 is made up of 17 amino acids. In germline, CDR1 is SGHRS, CDR2 YFSETQ. In DNA, the CDR3 is TGCGCCAGCAGCTCGGGTTTGCTGGCCTCCTCGTGGGATGAGCAGTTCTTC. This encodes CASSSGLLASSWDEQFF.

J is TRBJ2-5 and V is TRBV30; no clear D. The germline V and J ends were trimmed by 0 bases and 4 bases, with 6 bases remaining between them. The CDR3 is made up of 12 amino acids. In germline, CDR1 is GTSNPN, CDR2 SVGIG (reference sequence). The DNA of the CDR3 is TGTGCCTGGAGTGTAGGCGGAGAGACCCAGTACTTC. Its translation: CAWSVGGETQYF.

The rearrangement uses TRBV29-1 and TRBJ2-3; 13 positions agree with TRBD2. J was trimmed by 5 bases and V by 7 bases; bases with no gene match: 18. CDR3 length: 18 amino acids. From germline, CDR1 is SQVTM and CDR2 ANQGSEA. CDR3: CSGRTSGSSFVARDTQYF. The DNA of the CDR3 is TGCAGCGGAAGGACTAGCGGGAGCAGTTTTGTTGCACGAGATACGCAGTATTTT.

The gene calls are TRBV3-1 (or the pseudogene TRBV3-2) and TRBJ2-1; the match to TRBD2 covers 8 bases. There are 17 residues in the CDR3. Germline loops: CDR1 LGHDT, CDR2 YNNKEL (reference sequence). Germline trimming cut 0 bases from V and 6 bases from J; bases unmatched to any gene: 10. The CDR3 sequence is CASSQDPAGALSNEQFF. The CDR3 coding sequence is TGTGCCAGCAGCCAAGATCCAGCGGGAGCTCTCAGCAATGAGCAGTTCTTC.

This clone was picked up one time. The rearrangement uses TRBV11-3 and TRBJ2-4; the D gene is possibly TRBD1 (5 bases). The CDR3 has 13 amino acids. Germline-derived CDR1 and CDR2 are SGHNT and YENEEA. The V gene lost 3 bases and the J gene lost 4 bases, with 7 bases spanning the gap. The CDR3 DNA follows: TGTGCCAGCAGCTTGGGGCAGAAAAACATTCAGTACTTC. Its protein product is CASSLGQKNIQYF.

This chain links TRBV6-2 or TRBV6-3 with TRBJ2-1; 8 bases are a match to TRBD2. Unmatched junction bases numbered 13, after V lost 3 bases and J lost 6 bases. Germline V CDR1 and CDR2: MNHEY, SVGEGT. This CDR3 has 17 residues. The CDR3 protein is CASSYRPGLVGVNEQFF. CDR3 coding DNA: TGTGCCAGCAGTTATCGACCGGGACTAGTCGGGGTCAATGAGCAGTTCTTC.

This rearrangement joins TRBV6-6 to TRBJ2-3; TRBD2 matches at 11 bases. CDR3 length: 17 residues. Germline CDR1 MNHNY, CDR2 SVGAGI (reference sequence). V trimming: 5 bases; J trimming: 4 bases; junction bases outside the gene matches: 11. The CDR3 loop reads CASSPLIAGGPPDTQYF. The CDR3, as DNA: TGTGCCAGCAGTCCCCTCATAGCGGGAGGGCCCCCAGATACGCAGTATTTT.

The J gene is TRBJ1-2, the V gene TRBV29-1, with 7 bases aligning to TRBD1. CDR1 SQVTM and CDR2 ANQGSEA come from the germline V gene. The length of the CDR3 is 14 residues. V was pared by 3 bases and J by 2 bases, with 6 bases of the junction left unmatched. The CDR3 reads CSVDNRTGNYGYTF. The CDR3 bases are TGCAGCGTTGATAATAGGACAGGAAACTATGGCTACACCTTC.

V and J are TRBV29-1 and TRBJ2-2, with 11 bases lining up with TRBD2. This CDR3 is 15 amino acids long. V was pared by 6 bases and J by 3 bases, with 6 bases of the junction left unmatched. The germline V gene has CDR1 SQVTM and CDR2 ANQGSEA. Written as DNA, the CDR3 is TGCAGCGTCACTACTAGCGGGAGTGACACCGGGGAGCTGTTTTTT. The encoded protein is CSVTTSGSDTGELFF.

This rearrangement joins TRBV9 to TRBJ2-3, with no clear D. The CDR3 consists of 12 residues. V gave up 3 bases and J gave up 0 bases, with 2 bases separating them. Per the germline V gene, CDR1 is SGDLS and CDR2 is YYNGEE. The CDR3: CASSASTDTQYF. CDR3 coding DNA: TGTGCCAGCAGCGCAAGCACAGATACGCAGTATTTT.

This clone was observed once. V usage is TRBV6-5 and J usage is TRBJ1-6; 8 nucleotides align to TRBD1. Germline V gene data show CDR1 as MNHEY and CDR2 as SVGAGI. The CDR3 runs 16 residues. The ends lost 2 bases at V and 6 bases at J; junction bases unmatched: 6. The CDR3 region is CASSYGPGQVNSPLHF. The DNA of the CDR3 is TGTGCCAGCAGTTACGGCCCGGGACAGGTTAATTCACCCCTCCACTTT.

The rearrangement links TRBV27 to TRBJ2-1; possible D gene TRBD2, 5 bases. Germline CDR1 is MNHEY and CDR2 is SMNVEV (reference sequence). V was clipped by 5 bases and J by 1 base, with 18 bases between them. This CDR3 contains 17 residues. The CDR3 bases are TGTGCCAGCAGTACACTACTAGGGCCCAGGTCCTACAATGAGCAGTTCTTC. The encoded protein is CASSTLLGPRSYNEQFF.

The chain joins TRBV7-2 to TRBJ1-6; 8 bases are shared with TRBD1. The germline V gene encodes CDR1 SGHTA and CDR2 FQGNSA. The CDR3 is made up of 17 amino acids. V dropped 5 bases and J dropped 7; count of bases not matched to a gene: 13. The DNA for the CDR3 is TGTGCCAGCAGCGAATGGACAGGGAAGGGGAGAAATTCACCCCTCCACTTT. This gives the protein CASSEWTGKGRNSPLHF.